The clone carrying this T cell receptor beta chain has only one observation. Its target is unknown. A much larger clone sits a single nucleotide away, making a read error possible. TCR beta CDR3 regions were amplified from RNA transcripts. HTBI primers were used for first-round RT-PCR of the TCR CDR3. TCRdb ran MiXCR on the multiplex PCR reads and lists one entry per CDR3 protein. The sample holds approximately 380,000 distinct CDR3 sequences; around 15% are singletons and the top ten take 25% to 30%. This entry is derived from a study of T cells in Graves' hyperthyroidism and ophthalmopathy. Study conclusions and caveats: In the analysis, a 13 V-J model separated ophthalmopathy from stable hyperthyroidism. It was a median roughly 6.5 months before onset that the model predicted ophthalmopathy.

The receptor comes from a man between 45 and 60 years old with Graves' ophthalmopathy. What was sequenced was blood.

As DNA, the CDR3 is TGTGCCAGCTCAGCGGGAGGAATGGAGGCCCAGTACTTC. It is translated as CASSAGGMEAQYF. V is TRBV18 and J is TRBJ2-5; TRBD2 aligns across 8 bases. Per germline, CDR1 KGHSH and CDR2 LQKENI. The V segment lost 5 bases and the J segment 9 bases; nucleotides outside the gene matches: 8. The CDR3 is 13 residues long.